Below are 29 T cell receptor beta chains sequenced from a single sample in a study of vaccination effects on CD4 cells after COVID-19. Antigen specificity for these receptors is unknown. Generated by immunoSEQ multiplex PCR, the TCRdb table keeps only in-frame clones and is missing some. The sample carries tens of thousands of clones, about 80% recorded once. Ahead of sequencing, the ViraFEST assay grew antigen-specific CD4+ T cells using viral peptide pools. Following 10 days of culture, CD4+ T cells were isolated. Participants were given two doses of BNT162b2 or mRNA-1273 vaccine. This specimen consisted of CD4+ T cells from PBMCs cultured with SARS-CoV-2 spike peptides, obtained after COVID-19 vaccination. These receptor sequences come from a human donor who received a COVID-19 vaccine. Some clones in this sample may be carry-over from other donors' samples.

The chain couples TRBV7-3 to TRBJ2-6; tentatively, D is TRBD1 (6 bases). CDR3 length: 15 residues. V was pared by 6 bases and J by 1 base, with 10 bases between. Germline loops: CDR1 SGHTA, CDR2 FQGTGA. This CDR3 reads CASSKQGSGANVLTF. The CDR3, as DNA: TGTGCCAGCAGTAAACAGGGTTCTGGGGCCAACGTCCTGACTTTC.

The rearrangement joins TRBV7-2 to TRBJ2-1, with 7 positions matching TRBD1. Germline CDR1 is SGHTA and CDR2 is FQGNSA. This CDR3 has 14 amino acids. Unmatched junction bases numbered 4, after V lost 4 bases and J lost 4 bases. The CDR3: CASSSKTGYNEQFF. The CDR3 nucleotides read TGTGCCAGCAGCTCCAAGACAGGGTACAATGAGCAGTTCTTC.

This rearrangement joins TRBV5-1 to TRBJ2-1, with a possible D match to TRBD2 (6 bases). CDR1 and CDR2 from the germline V gene are SGHRS and YFSETQ. Trimming took 4 bases from V and 3 from J, leaving 14 bases between them. The CDR3 is 15 residues long. DNA of the CDR3: TGCGCCAGCAGCGGTGGAGGGGTTAGCTACAATGAGCAGTTCTTC. Translation gives CASSGGGVSYNEQFF.

The chain combines TRBV14 with TRBJ2-3, with a possible D match to TRBD1 (5 bases). CDR1 is SGHDN and CDR2 is FVKESK in the germline V gene. The CDR3 is 13 amino acids. Trimming left V 2 bases short and J 4 bases short, with 7 bases between. Here the CDR3 reads CASSQPGPDTQYF. In nucleotides, the CDR3 is TGTGCCAGCAGCCAACCAGGGCCAGATACGCAGTATTTT.

The V gene is TRBV10-3, the J gene TRBJ1-5; no definite D call. This CDR3 region has 12 residues. V dropped 4 bases and J dropped 6 bases, with 7 bases sitting between them. The germline gives CDR1 ENHRY, CDR2 SYGVKD. The CDR3 spells CAISVLGQPQHF. For the CDR3, the DNA is TGTGCCATCAGTGTCTTGGGTCAGCCCCAGCATTTT.

The chain has TRBV2 and TRBJ2-2; 9 bases align to TRBD1. Germline V CDR1 and CDR2: SNHLY, FYNNEI. This CDR3 has 15 residues. Unmatched junction bases numbered 6, after V lost 3 bases and J lost 7 bases. CDR3 sequence: CASSEQTGGLGELFF. The CDR3 DNA is TGTGCCAGCAGTGAGCAGACAGGGGGTCTCGGGGAGCTGTTTTTT.

The chain has TRBV7-2 and TRBJ2-7, with D maybe TRBD2 (6 bases). This CDR3 contains 13 residues. CDR1 is SGHTA and CDR2 is FQGNSA in the germline V gene. Trimming left V 2 bases short and J 4 bases short, with 9 bases between. The DNA for the CDR3 is TGTGCCAGCAGCTTAAGCGCGGGGTACGAGCAGTACGTC. This gives the protein CASSLSAGYEQYV.

This clone was counted a single time. Here the CDR3 reads CATMAGGTDTQYF. The CDR3 DNA is TGTGCCACCATGGCGGGGGGGACAGATACGCAGTATTTT. This chain links TRBV15 with TRBJ2-3; TRBD2 matches at 9 bases. The CDR3 consists of 13 residues. Germline loops: CDR1 LNHNV, CDR2 YYDKDF (reference sequence). The V gene end was trimmed by 7 bases and the J gene end by 3 bases; junction bases not matched to a gene: 2.

The chain recombines TRBV7-9 with TRBJ2-7; D possibly corresponds to TRBD1 (5 bases). CDR3 size: 13 residues. In germline, CDR1 is SEHNR, CDR2 FQNEAQ (reference sequence). V was pared by 1 base and J by 2 bases, with 6 bases between. CDR3 amino acids: CASSLGRAYEQYV. The CDR3 DNA reads TGTGCCAGCAGCTTAGGCAGGGCCTACGAGCAGTACGTC.

J is TRBJ1-5 and V is TRBV19; possibly TRBD1 for D (6 bases). Germline V gene data show CDR1 as LNHDA and CDR2 as SQIVND (reference sequence). The V end was cut by 2 bases, the J end by 6 bases, with 17 bases between. The CDR3 sequence is 16 residues long. CDR3 protein: CASSILAGEVGQPQHF. DNA for the CDR3: TGTGCCAGTAGTATACTGGCAGGGGAGGTAGGTCAGCCCCAGCATTTT.

The J gene is TRBJ1-4, the V gene TRBV5-6, with no clear D. The CDR3 has 13 amino acids. Germline CDR1 SGHDT, CDR2 YYEEEE. V lost 5 bases and J 8 bases, leaving 13 bases between the germline ends. CDR3 nucleotide sequence: TGTGCCAGCAGGGACTTTGGGAGCGAAAAACTGTTTTTT. As protein: CASRDFGSEKLFF.

The chain combines TRBV12-5 with TRBJ2-1; 8 bases match TRBD2. The junction had 8 bases not matched to a gene; V was cut back by 3 bases and J by 7 bases. CDR1 and CDR2 (germline): LGHNT, FRNRAP. This CDR3 is 15 amino acids long. The CDR3 loop is CASGLALRGGNEQFF. CDR3 DNA: TGTGCTAGTGGTTTAGCCCTTCGGGGGGGGAATGAGCAGTTCTTC. The entire variable domain, with the rest obtained from reference TRBV12-5 and TRBJ2-1, is as follows: DARVTQTPRHKVTEMGQEVTMRCQPILGHNTVFWYRQTMMQGLELLAYFRNRAPLDDSGMPKDRFSAEMPDATLATLKIQPSEPRDSAVYFCASGLALRGGNEQFFGPGTRLTVL.

The chain uses TRBV29-1 and TRBJ1-1; D is perhaps TRBD1 (6 bases). CDR3 length equals 14 residues. Trimming stripped 7 bases from V and 1 base from J, with 16 bases between. Germline CDR1 is SQVTM and CDR2 is ANQGSEA. The CDR3 loop reads CSANGRQANTEAFF. The CDR3, as DNA: TGCAGCGCCAACGGTAGACAGGCGAACACTGAAGCTTTCTTT.

The chain joins TRBV6-5 to TRBJ1-6, with unresolved D. V was trimmed by 5 bases and J by 10 bases, leaving 18 bases between them. This CDR3 contains 15 residues. Germline V gene lookup returns CDR1 MNHEY and CDR2 SVGAGI. CDR3 sequence: CASSPWRVDSSPLHF. CDR3 sequence (DNA): TGTGCCAGCAGTCCGTGGAGAGTGGATTCCTCACCCCTCCACTTT.

CDR3: CATSSRRQAGTEAFF. The DNA for the CDR3 is TGTGCCACCAGCAGCCGCCGGCAGGCGGGGACTGAAGCTTTCTTT. This chain connects TRBV15 to TRBJ1-1; no reliable D call. Germline V gene lookup returns CDR1 LNHNV and CDR2 YYDKDF (reference sequence). The CDR3 runs 15 residues. V shed 3 bases and J shed 5 bases, with 16 bases lying between them.

This chain joins TRBV7-2 and TRBJ1-6; 8 bases agree with TRBD1. There are 18 residues in the CDR3. CDR1 and CDR2 (germline): SGHTA, FQGNSA. Trimming at V came to 1 base and at J to 9 bases, leaving 14 bases not matched to a gene. Here the CDR3 reads CASSLVAQGASVGSPLHF. CDR3 nucleotides: TGTGCCAGCAGCTTAGTTGCTCAGGGGGCCTCGGTTGGTTCACCCCTCCACTTT. The full variable domain, with the rest looked up from reference TRBV7-2 and TRBJ1-6, is GAGVSQSPSNKVTEKGKDVELRCDPISGHTALYWYRQSLGQGLEFLIYFQGNSAPDKSGLPSDRFSAERTGGSVSTLTIQRTQQEDSAVYLCASSLVAQGASVGSPLHFGNGTRLTVT.

DNA of the CDR3: TGTGCCAGTAGGGACCTCGCAGGGGGTACTAATCAGCCCCAGCATTTT. It specifies CASRDLAGGTNQPQHF. This chain connects TRBV19 to TRBJ1-5; TRBD1 matches 7 bases. J lost 4 bases, V lost 6 bases, and 12 bases had no gene match. The germline V gene encodes CDR1 LNHDA and CDR2 SQIVND (reference sequence). This CDR3 contains 16 residues. Full variable domain (missing parts from reference TRBV19 and TRBJ1-5): DGGITQSPKYLFRKEGQNVTLSCEQNLNHDAMYWYRQDPGQGLRLIYYSQIVNDFQKGDIAEGYSVSREKKESFPLTVTSAQKNPTAFYLCASRDLAGGTNQPQHFGDGTRLSIL.

The chain joins TRBV10-2 to TRBJ1-1; D not resolved. The ends were cut back, 4 bases at V and 5 bases at J, with 14 bases in the middle. Germline V gene sequence: CDR1 WSHSY, CDR2 SAAADI. The length of the CDR3 is 14 residues. CDR3 sequence: CASSVGRVQTEAFF. The CDR3 region has the DNA TGCGCCAGCAGTGTTGGACGGGTGCAGACTGAAGCTTTCTTT.

The chain carries TRBV24-1 and TRBJ1-5, with 8 nucleotides matching TRBD1. Trimming removed 4 bases from V and 2 bases from J; junction bases left unmatched: 3. The germline CDR1 and CDR2 sequences are KGHDR and SFDVKD. There are 15 residues in the CDR3. CDR3 amino acids: CATSDSDRGNQPQHF. The CDR3 DNA sequence: TGTGCCACCAGTGACTCGGACAGGGGCAATCAGCCCCAGCATTTT.

The rearrangement links TRBV7-2 to TRBJ1-1, with no clear D. The CDR3 length is 13 residues. Germline V gene data show CDR1 as SGHTA and CDR2 as FQGNSA. The V gene lost 6 bases and the J gene lost 0 bases, with 8 bases spanning the gap. CDR3 DNA: TGTGCCAGCAGTCAACGGTTGAACACTGAAGCTTTCTTT. Encoded protein: CASSQRLNTEAFF.

The rearrangement joins TRBV18 to TRBJ2-7, with D unresolved. Trimming stripped 1 base from V and 0 bases from J, with 7 bases between. CDR3 length equals 14 residues. The V gene's germline CDR1 is KGHSH and CDR2 LQKENI. In nucleotides, the CDR3 is TGTGCCAGCTCACCACGCGGCAGCTCCTACGAGCAGTACGTC. Amino acids: CASSPRGSSYEQYV.

The V gene is TRBV19, the J gene TRBJ1-5, with D tentatively TRBD1 (5 bases). V dropped 7 bases and J dropped 0 bases, with 10 bases sitting between them. The CDR3 spans 14 residues. Looked up from germline, CDR1 is LNHDA and CDR2 is SQIVND (reference sequence). CDR3 in DNA: TGTGCCAGTATTGGACACTATAGCAATCAGCCCCAGCATTTT. Translating gives CASIGHYSNQPQHF.

The chain has TRBV5-3 and TRBJ2-3, with no clear D. TRBV5-3 is treated as an ORF (open reading frame) with a function not yet certain. The ends were cut back, 6 bases at V and 2 bases at J, with 7 bases in the middle. CDR3 length: 12 residues. The CDR3 bases are TGTGCCAGAACTGGTACCACAGATACGCAGTATTTT. Residues: CARTGTTDTQYF.

This clone was counted only a few times. The V and J genes are TRBV3-1 (or the pseudogene TRBV3-2) and TRBJ1-6; D may be TRBD1 (6 bases). This CDR3 contains 18 residues. The germline gives CDR1 LGHDT, CDR2 YNNKEL (reference sequence). The V end lost 1 base, the J end lost 7 bases, and 20 bases lay between the germline ends. CDR3 residues: CASSQGVQSGQWNSPLHF. CDR3 bases: TGTGCCAGCAGCCAAGGCGTACAAAGTGGACAGTGGAATTCACCCCTCCACTTT.

The chain recombines TRBV29-1 with TRBJ2-1, with TRBD1 as a possible D gene (7 bases). This CDR3 is built from 14 residues. Germline V CDR1 and CDR2: SQVTM, ANQGSEA. Trimming took off 6 bases at V and 4 bases at J, with 16 bases between the two ends. The CDR3 DNA reads TGCAGCGTACTCAGGGGGGACAGATACAATGAGCAGTTCTTC. Translation gives CSVLRGDRYNEQFF.

The V call is TRBV9, the J call TRBJ2-3; TRBD2 matches 13 bases. The junction had 4 bases not matched to a gene; V was cut back by 6 bases and J by 0 bases. The CDR3 sequence is 16 residues long. Germline CDR1 SGDLS, CDR2 YYNGEE. This CDR3 is CASTRTSGGSTDTQYF. The CDR3 nucleotides are TGTGCCAGCACGCGGACTAGCGGGGGCAGCACAGATACGCAGTATTTT. The full variable domain, completed using reference TRBV9 and TRBJ2-3, is DSGVTQTPKHLITATGQRVTLRCSPRSGDLSVYWYQQSLDQGLQFLIQYYNGEERAKGNILERFSAQQFPDLHSELNLSSLELGDSALYFCASTRTSGGSTDTQYFGPGTRLTVL.

In this sample, this clone turned up once. The J gene is TRBJ2-2, the V gene TRBV7-3, with 13 bases identical to TRBD2. CDR1 and CDR2 (germline): SGHTA, FQGTGA. The length of the CDR3 is 16 residues. The junction had 5 bases not matched to a gene; V was cut back by 8 bases and J by 2 bases. This chain's CDR3 is CASGWTSGGNTGELFF. The CDR3 DNA reads as TGTGCCAGCGGGTGGACTAGCGGGGGAAACACCGGGGAGCTGTTTTTT.

The count of this clone is one. The chain joins TRBV11-3 to TRBJ1-5, with D possibly matching TRBD1 (5 bases). Germline lookup yields CDR1 SGHNT and CDR2 YENEEA. Between the trimmed V and J ends, which lost 1 base and 0 bases, there was a span of 19 bases. The CDR3 sequence is 19 residues long. The CDR3 bases are TGTGCCAGCAGCTTAGTAGGATTTGGGGACCGCGATAGCAATCAGCCCCAGCATTTT. Protein product: CASSLVGFGDRDSNQPQHF.

The chain recombines TRBV2 with TRBJ1-4; D uncertain. CDR1 is SNHLY, CDR2 FYNNEI, per germline. Trimming removed 6 bases at V and 0 bases at J, with 14 bases between. This CDR3 has 16 amino acids. The CDR3: CASSLGIGATNEKLFF. CDR3 DNA sequence: TGTGCCAGCAGCCTGGGCATCGGCGCAACTAATGAAAAACTGTTTTTT.